The 5 T cell receptor beta chains listed next were all sequenced from one sample in a study of shared clonotypes between healthy human individuals. The method was immunoSEQ multiplex PCR; TCRdb's version includes in-frame clones alone and lacks a portion of them. The sample has around 1,100,000 clones; 60% to 80% are singletons. The sequenced material came from memory CD4+ T cells from PBMCs. Described subset: CD45RA-negative fraction. All receptors derive from a man younger than 30 in good health. Some clones in this sample may be carry-over from other donors' samples.

This clone was counted only a few times. The V call is TRBV7-9, the J call TRBJ1-1; TRBD1 agrees at 7 bases. The CDR3 has 13 amino acids. Germline V gene data show CDR1 as SEHNR and CDR2 as FQNEAQ (reference sequence). V was clipped by 5 bases and J by 3 bases; unmatched bases: 3. Written as DNA, the CDR3 is TGTGCCAGCAGCACCCAGGGGGACACTGAAGCTTTCTTT. Its translation: CASSTQGDTEAFF.

In this sample, this clone turned up once. The chain carries TRBV27 and TRBJ2-3; D gene ambiguous. The CDR3 is made up of 16 amino acids. V gave up 7 bases and J gave up 0 bases, with 17 bases separating them. In germline, CDR1 is MNHEY, CDR2 SMNVEV (reference sequence). The CDR3 sequence: CASNPTTGYSTDTQYF. The CDR3, as DNA: TGTGCCAGCAATCCCACGACCGGATATAGCACAGATACGCAGTATTTT.

The chain combines TRBV7-9 with TRBJ2-7, with D uncertain. V was pared by 3 bases and J by 2 bases, with 8 bases between. The CDR3 has 13 amino acids. Germline-derived CDR1 and CDR2 are SEHNR and FQNEAQ (reference sequence). CDR3 DNA: TGTGCCAGCAGCTTGGCGAAGGCCTACGAGCAGTACTTC. It translates to CASSLAKAYEQYF.

As regards this clone: The same CDR3 also results from other DNA sequences found in this sample. The chain has TRBV11-3 and TRBJ2-2; TRBD1 matches 7 bases. V was pared by 5 bases and J by 3 bases, with 3 bases of the junction left unmatched. Looked up from germline, CDR1 is SGHNT and CDR2 is YENEEA. This CDR3 spans 14 amino acids. The CDR3 DNA follows: TGTGCCAGCAGCCCGACAGGGTACACCGGGGAGCTGTTTTTT. Residues: CASSPTGYTGELFF. Variable domain in full (rest from reference TRBV11-3 and TRBJ2-2): EAGVVQSPRYKIIEKKQPVAFWCNPISGHNTLYWYLQNLGQGPELLIRYENEEAVDDSQLPKDRFSAERLKGVDSTLKIQPAELGDSAVYLCASSPTGYTGELFFGEGSRLTVL.

V and J are TRBV27 and TRBJ2-2; D may match TRBD1 or TRBD2 (5 bases each). CDR1 is MNHEY and CDR2 is SMNVEV in the germline V gene (reference sequence). The CDR3 has 16 amino acids. V lost 3 bases and J 0 bases, leaving 11 bases between the germline ends. The CDR3 loop is CASSFSGTANTGELFF. The CDR3 coding sequence is TGTGCCAGCAGTTTTTCCGGGACGGCGAACACCGGGGAGCTGTTTTTT.